A single sample is the source of the 7 T cell receptor beta chains below, sequenced in a study of T cell responses to AZD1222 COVID-19 vaccine. Profiling relied on immunoSEQ multiplex PCR, and the TCRdb table lists in-frame clones only, not all of them. The table records under 150,000 clones, 90% of them present only once. Here the sequenced sample was peripheral blood, taken on day 0 of AZD1222 vaccination. These receptors originate from an adult in good health.

The CDR3 sequence: CASSKRECGLTNEKLFF. CDR3 nucleotides: TGTGCCAGCAGTAAGCGTGAGTGTGGTCTGACTAATGAAAAACTGTTTTTT. The chain carries TRBV21-1 and TRBJ1-4. TRBV21-1 is a recognized pseudogene. The length of the CDR3 is 17 residues.

The genes are TRBV24-1 and TRBJ1-1, with D hard to call. The germline V gene encodes CDR1 KGHDR and CDR2 SFDVKD. There are 13 residues in the CDR3. Between the trimmed V and J ends, which lost 5 bases and 4 bases, there was a span of 10 bases. The CDR3 coding sequence is TGTGCCACCAGTGCACGGGAGGGCACTGAAGCTTTCTTT. As protein: CATSAREGTEAFF.

The chain joins TRBV2 to TRBJ2-1, with TRBD2 matching 12 bases. Losses at the gene ends were 5 bases for V and 2 bases for J; bases not matched to a gene: 4. The V gene's germline CDR1 is SNHLY and CDR2 FYNNEI. This CDR3 region has 16 residues. The CDR3 here is CASSRLAGGPYNEQFF. CDR3 in DNA: TGTGCCAGCAGTCGGCTAGCGGGAGGGCCCTACAATGAGCAGTTCTTC. Supplemented by reference TRBV2 and TRBJ2-1, the full variable domain reads EPEVTQTPSHQVTQMGQEVILRCVPISNHLYFYWYRQILGQKVEFLVSFYNNEISEKSEIFDDQFSVERPDGSNFTLKIRSTKLEDSAMYFCASSRLAGGPYNEQFFGPGTRLTVL.

The chain has TRBV6-6 and TRBJ1-5; D unclear. The CDR3 has 16 amino acids. The V end was cut by 2 bases, the J end by 2 bases, with 13 bases between. Per the germline V gene, CDR1 is MNHNY and CDR2 is SVGAGI (reference sequence). The CDR3 spells CASSYAPGMGNQPQHF. The CDR3 nucleotides read TGTGCCAGCAGTTACGCACCGGGGATGGGCAATCAGCCCCAGCATTTT.

The genes are TRBV6-5 and TRBJ2-5, with a tentative D call TRBD2 (5 bases). Trimming left V 6 bases short and J 5 bases short, with 7 bases between. CDR3 length: 11 amino acids. Germline V gene data show CDR1 as MNHEY and CDR2 as SVGAGI. CDR3 sequence (DNA): TGTGCCAGCAGCCTAGCTGAGACCCAGTACTTC. Protein: CASSLAETQYF.

This clone was recorded once. The V and J genes are TRBV5-1 and TRBJ2-3; D is undetermined. CDR1 SGHRS and CDR2 YFSETQ come from the germline V gene. The CDR3 loop spans 15 amino acids. The ends were cut back, 0 bases at V and 0 bases at J, with 8 bases in the middle. The CDR3 region has the DNA TGCGCCAGCAGCTTGGGGCAGATTAGCACAGATACGCAGTATTTT. This translates into CASSLGQISTDTQYF.

The count of this clone is one. The chain combines TRBV7-3 with TRBJ2-2; TRBD1 agrees at 7 bases. The CDR3 spans 15 residues. Germline V gene data show CDR1 as SGHTA and CDR2 as FQGTGA. J gave up 4 bases and V 3 bases, and 5 bases lay outside the gene matches. CDR3 coding DNA: TGTGCCAGCAGCTTGAGGGGACAGCTCACCGGGGAGCTGTTTTTT. Encoded protein: CASSLRGQLTGELFF. Using reference TRBV7-3 and TRBJ2-2 for the parts outside the CDR3, the full variable domain is GAGVSQTPSNKVTEKGKYVELRCDPISGHTALYWYRQSLGQGPEFLIYFQGTGAADDSGLPNDRFFAVRPEGSVSTLKIQRTERGDSAVYLCASSLRGQLTGELFFGEGSRLTVL.